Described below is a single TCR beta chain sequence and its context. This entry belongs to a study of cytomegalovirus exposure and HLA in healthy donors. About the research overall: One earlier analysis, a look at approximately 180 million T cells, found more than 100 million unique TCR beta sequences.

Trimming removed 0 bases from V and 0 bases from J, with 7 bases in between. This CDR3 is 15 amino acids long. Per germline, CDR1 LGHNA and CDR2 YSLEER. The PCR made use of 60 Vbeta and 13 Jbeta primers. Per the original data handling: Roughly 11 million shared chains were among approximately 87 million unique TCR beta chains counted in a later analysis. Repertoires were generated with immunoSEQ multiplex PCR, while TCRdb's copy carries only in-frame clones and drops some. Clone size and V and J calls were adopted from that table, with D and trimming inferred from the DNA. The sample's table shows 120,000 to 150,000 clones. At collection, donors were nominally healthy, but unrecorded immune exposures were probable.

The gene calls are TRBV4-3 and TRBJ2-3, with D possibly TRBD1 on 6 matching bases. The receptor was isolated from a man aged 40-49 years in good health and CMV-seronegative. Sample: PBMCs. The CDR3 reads CASSQEQGSTDTQYF. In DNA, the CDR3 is TGCGCCAGCAGCCAAGAACAGGGTAGCACAGATACGCAGTATTTT.